The clone carrying this T cell receptor (beta chain) has ten or more counts. Trimming pared 8 bases from V and 1 base from J, leaving 8 bases between. The V gene's germline CDR1 is MNHEY and CDR2 SMNVEV (reference sequence). This CDR3 comprises 12 residues. Amplifying from RNA transcripts, the study obtained TCR beta CDR3 regions. HTBI primers were employed in first-round RT-PCR, then a second-round multiplex PCR followed. TCRdb re-called the multiplex PCR reads through MiXCR, storing one row per CDR3 protein. The sample contains approximately 160,000 distinct CDR3 sequences, 37% of which appear only once. The data stem from a study of Graves' ophthalmopathy and Graves' hyperthyroidism.

This TCR was sampled from a woman between 35 and 50 years old with Graves' ophthalmopathy. This sequence joins TRBV27 and TRBJ2-5, with D hard to call. The sequencing sample was made of peripheral blood. This chain's CDR3 is CASPASQETQYF. CDR3 nucleotide sequence: TGTGCCAGCCCCGCTTCCCAAGAGACCCAGTACTTC.